Presented here are 11 T cell receptor beta chains from one specimen sequenced in a study of blood T cell repertoires in COVID-19. Repertoires were generated with immunoSEQ multiplex PCR, while TCRdb's copy carries only in-frame clones and drops some. The sample lists a few hundred thousand clones; roughly 87% were seen once. Sequencing was carried out using PBMCs or T cells enriched from blood (not recorded which). The receptors here all came from a woman between 45 and 65 years old who had recovered from COVID-19.

The gene calls are TRBV6-5 and TRBJ2-7; a possible D gene is TRBD1 (8 bases). The CDR3 runs 15 residues. CDR1 and CDR2 from the germline V gene are MNHEY and SVGAGI. V dropped 4 bases and J dropped 3 bases, with 16 bases sitting between them. For the CDR3, the DNA is TGTGCCAGCAGTTTCGACAGGGGCGGGGGCTACGAGCAGTACTTC. It is translated as CASSFDRGGGYEQYF.

This clone was seen more than once but under ten times. The chain carries TRBV6-2 or TRBV6-3 and TRBJ1-6; a possible D gene is TRBD1 (5 bases). The CDR3 totals 13 residues. Deletions cut 5 bases from V and 14 bases from J, with 16 bases between. Germline loops: CDR1 MNHEY, CDR2 SVGEGT. CDR3 nucleotide sequence: TGTGCCAGCAGTGTACACTTCCAGGGATCCCTCCACTTT. Its protein product is CASSVHFQGSLHF.

The V call is TRBV6-5, the J call TRBJ1-1, with 7 bases that match TRBD1. Germline V lookup: CDR1 MNHEY, CDR2 SVGAGI. Unmatched junction bases numbered 6, after V lost 6 bases and J lost 5 bases. The CDR3 is 13 residues long. The DNA for the CDR3 is TGTGCCAGCAGCCAGAACAGGGGAACTGAAGCTTTCTTT. Its protein is CASSQNRGTEAFF.

The V gene is TRBV7-9, the J gene TRBJ1-4, with 8 bases matching TRBD1. Germline CDR1 reads SEHNR; CDR2 reads FQNEAQ (reference sequence). V shed 4 bases, J shed 7 bases, and the junction held 8 bases outside the gene matches. The CDR3 loop spans 15 amino acids. CDR3 in amino acids: CASSSTTGAGEKLFF. The CDR3 bases are TGTGCCAGCAGCTCGACGACAGGGGCGGGTGAAAAACTGTTTTTT.

The chain combines TRBV27 with TRBJ1-2; D unclear. In germline, CDR1 is MNHEY, CDR2 SMNVEV (reference sequence). Between the trimmed V and J ends, which lost 4 bases and 0 bases, there was a span of 12 bases. This CDR3 spans 15 amino acids. CDR3 in amino acids: CASSSRQVSNYGYTF. In nucleotides, the CDR3 is TGTGCCAGCAGTTCACGACAAGTATCTAACTATGGCTACACCTTC.

J is TRBJ2-2 and V is TRBV4-2, with D hard to call. V lost 0 bases, J lost 3 bases, and 14 bases lay in between. The length of the CDR3 is 17 residues. Germline CDR1 LGHNA, CDR2 YNFKEQ. The CDR3 spells CASSQEVESADTGELFF. CDR3 nucleotide sequence: TGTGCCAGCAGCCAAGAGGTTGAGAGTGCGGACACCGGGGAGCTGTTTTTT.

Notes on this clone: The junction shows a germline mismatch at one end, possibly a read error. CDR3 coding DNA: TGTGCTAGCAGCCATGGACATTTCTACGAGCAGTACTTC. This encodes CASSHGHFYEQYF. The chain employs TRBV7-7 and TRBJ2-7; D is perhaps TRBD1 (5 bases). The V gene's germline CDR1 is SSHAT and CDR2 FNYEAQ (reference sequence). The CDR3 spans 13 residues.

V and J are TRBV2 and TRBJ1-6; TRBD1 agrees at 7 bases. This CDR3 contains 15 residues. CDR1 SNHLY and CDR2 FYNNEI come from the germline V gene. V was clipped by 5 bases and J by 9 bases; unmatched bases: 10. The CDR3: CASSYSGTEPSPLHF. In nucleotides, the CDR3 is TGTGCCAGCAGTTACTCCGGGACAGAGCCTTCACCCCTCCACTTT.

The V and J genes are TRBV3-1 (or the pseudogene TRBV3-2) and TRBJ1-6; 7 bases match TRBD1. Per the germline V gene, CDR1 is LGHDT and CDR2 is YNNKEL (reference sequence). Trimming cost V 4 bases and J 7 bases; bases outside gene matches: 10. CDR3 length: 16 amino acids. CDR3 residues: CASSPPSTGKNSPLHF. CDR3 DNA sequence: TGTGCCAGCAGCCCACCGTCGACAGGGAAAAATTCACCCCTCCACTTT.

V is TRBV7-8 and J is TRBJ1-2; the D is unclear. CDR1 and CDR2 from the germline V gene are SGHVS and FQNEAQ. The CDR3 totals 13 residues. Trimming cost V 5 bases and J 8 bases, with 15 bases left between them. The CDR3 spells CASSLGSLMGYTF. The CDR3, as DNA: TGTGCCAGCAGCCTAGGCAGTCTGATGGGCTACACCTTC. Looking up the rest from reference TRBV7-8 and TRBJ1-2 gives the full variable domain: GAGVSQSPRYKVAKRGQDVALRCDPISGHVSLFWYQQALGQGPEFLTYFQNEAQLDKSGLPSDRFFAERPEGSVSTLKIQRTQQEDSAVYLCASSLGSLMGYTFGSGTRLTVV.

This chain connects TRBV7-2 to TRBJ1-4; tentatively, D is TRBD1 (5 bases). Germline V gene sequence: CDR1 SGHTA, CDR2 FQGNSA. Trimming removed 5 bases from V and 7 bases from J, with 20 bases in between. The CDR3 loop spans 16 amino acids. The CDR3 coding sequence is TGTGCCAGCAGCACAAGCTCAGGGAAACTTACTGAAAAACTGTTTTTT. Translated, it gives CASSTSSGKLTEKLFF.